The rows below give T cell receptor beta chains drawn from one sample of a study of response to subunit inactivated influenza vaccine. TCRdb re-derived calls from the RT-PCR reads in MiXCR, one entry per CDR3 protein. The sample shows approximately 500,000 distinct CDR3 sequences, roughly 13% of them seen only once. This specimen was PBMCs from blood, taken roughly 48 days after vaccination. The receptor set was obtained from a man in his fifties who received an inactivated influenza vaccine. CDR3s include the opening cysteine and the closing phenylalanine or tryptophan. The order of the fields is V gene, CDR3 protein.

>TRBV3-1
CTSSPFTGTESGANVLTF
>TRBV14
CASSEGAGSRDEQFF
>TRBV7-9
CSSSSTGLAEYKNIQYF
>TRBV20-1
CSAADHSSYEQYF
>TRBV12-3/TRBV12-4
CASRLSGSGNTGELFF
>TRBV6-2/TRBV6-3
CASSYSGVDTQYF
>TRBV9
CASSVVSSGVSTDTQYF
>TRBV12-3/TRBV12-4
CASSLSQGGETQYF
>TRBV10-3
CAIGTSGGAISYNEQFF
>TRBV10-3
CAISFYGGANNEQFF
>TRBV29-1
CSVSTAGGFYEQYF
>TRBV7-2
CASSSGQGAQPQHF
>TRBV12-3/TRBV12-4
CASSPDPGTGIWPQHF
>TRBV6-1
CAAREGSRGEQYF
>TRBV11-2
CASSLFSPGRANTGELFF
>TRBV12-3/TRBV12-4
CASSFSGRAKVEQFF
>TRBV12-3/TRBV12-4
CASSPSREQFF
>TRBV15
CATSSHARTGLEKLFF
>TRBV20-1
CSARDMDRRGYGYTF
>TRBV12-3/TRBV12-4
CATGTSGNNEQFF
>TRBV10-3
CAISESVLRRTEAFF
>TRBV20-1
CSASRQGRGNEQFF
>TRBV12-3/TRBV12-4
CASSWDRGRQGGNTIYF
>TRBV29-1
CSVEQGSYLYNEQFF
>TRBV20-1
CSARLPLLTGRTDTQYF
>TRBV24-1
CATSGSTGTGGTNYGYTF
>TRBV7-2
CASSYSKGGLRGGYTF
>TRBV7-2
CASSPILTTGYEQYF
>TRBV29-1
CSVRGSRKTQYF
>TRBV7-7
CASSLGAGRYNEQFF
>TRBV2
CASSVRTGGYNEQFF
>TRBV12-3/TRBV12-4
CASSLDPESEQYF
>TRBV6-2/TRBV6-3
CAARRGFTGELFF
>TRBV5-1
CASRNGTGRFDEQYF
>TRBV12-3/TRBV12-4
CASSLEWEGGNEQFF
>TRBV7-2
CASSFFKGPETQYF
>TRBV12-3/TRBV12-4
CASSQKWGRETQYF
>TRBV10-3
CAAAGGTSGHTDTQYF
>TRBV20-1
CSGTGLVETQYF
>TRBV6-1
CASRGVGRGFRTDTQYF
>TRBV9
CASSWGAGQGTDTQYF
>TRBV3-1
CASSHRDGNYNEQFF
>TRBV5-1
CASSLEARENIEAFF
>TRBV11-3
CASSFVPGTGELFF
>TRBV20-1
CSASPGGGETQYF
>TRBV7-9
CASSLRAGTRDTQYF
>TRBV12-3/TRBV12-4
CASSQLRGREKLFF
>TRBV15
CATSRGQRNEKLFF
>TRBV5-5
CASSPFTSMNTEAFF
>TRBV20-1
CSAYEAGVRTYEQYF
>TRBV6-1
CASSRGVAGRSEKLFF
>TRBV4-3
CASSQDPVLGQETQYF
>TRBV10-3
CAISSVYDEKLFF